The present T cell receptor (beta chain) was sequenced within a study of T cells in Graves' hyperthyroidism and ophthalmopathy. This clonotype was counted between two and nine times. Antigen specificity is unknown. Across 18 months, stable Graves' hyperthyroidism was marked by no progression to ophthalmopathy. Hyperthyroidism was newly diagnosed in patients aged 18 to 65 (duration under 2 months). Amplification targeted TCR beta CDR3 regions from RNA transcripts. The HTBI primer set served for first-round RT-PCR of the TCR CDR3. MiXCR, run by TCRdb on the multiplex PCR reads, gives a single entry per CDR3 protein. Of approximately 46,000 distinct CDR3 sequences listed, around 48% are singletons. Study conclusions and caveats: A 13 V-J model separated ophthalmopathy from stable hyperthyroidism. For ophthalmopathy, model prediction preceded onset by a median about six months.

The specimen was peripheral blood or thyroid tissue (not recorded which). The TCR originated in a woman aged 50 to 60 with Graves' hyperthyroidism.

CDR3 nucleotides: TGTGCCTGGCCCGAAGTACTGGGCTACGAGCAGTACTTC. Its translation is CAWPEVLGYEQYF. The V gene is TRBV11-1, the J gene TRBJ2-7; D remains ambiguous. This CDR3 is 13 amino acids long. Looked up from germline, CDR1 is SGHAT and CDR2 is FQDESV (reference sequence). The V end lost 11 bases, the J end lost 3 bases, and 17 bases lay between the germline ends.